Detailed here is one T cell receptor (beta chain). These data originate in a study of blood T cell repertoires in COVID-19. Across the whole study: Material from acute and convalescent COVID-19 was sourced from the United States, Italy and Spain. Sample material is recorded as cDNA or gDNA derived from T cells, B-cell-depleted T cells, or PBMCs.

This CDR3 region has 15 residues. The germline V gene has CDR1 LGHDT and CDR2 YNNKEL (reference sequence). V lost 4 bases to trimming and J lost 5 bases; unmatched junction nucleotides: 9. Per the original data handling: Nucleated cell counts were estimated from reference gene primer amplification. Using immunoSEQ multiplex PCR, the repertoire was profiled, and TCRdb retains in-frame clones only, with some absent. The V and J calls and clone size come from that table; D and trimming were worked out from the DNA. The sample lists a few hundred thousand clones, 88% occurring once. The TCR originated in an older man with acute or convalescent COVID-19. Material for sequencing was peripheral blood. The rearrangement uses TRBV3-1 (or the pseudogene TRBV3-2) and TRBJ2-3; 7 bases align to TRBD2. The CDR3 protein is CASSRGAGVGDTQYF. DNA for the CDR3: TGTGCCAGCAGCCGCGGGGCGGGAGTAGGAGATACGCAGTATTTT.